This T cell receptor beta chain stems from a study of human T cells and chemical hapten exposure (dated by TCRdb to about 2021). Turning to the overall study: Libraries were pooled for sequencing, and per-sample TCR yields varied mainly because of small differences in library volumes within the pool. In alopecia patients, the study followed how the peripheral blood TCR repertoire changed in vivo over primary and secondary sensitization to diphenylcyclopropenone (DPC), a hapten.

As concerns this clonotype: This receptor's antigen is unknown. The record has no base qualities; no much larger clone is one base away.

Library preparation attached unique molecular identifiers to individual cDNA molecules for quantitative, reproducible TCR counting. For every blood RNA sample, sequencing covered both the TCR alpha and TCR beta chains. The published analysis was carried out like this. A median of approximately 96,000 TCRs per sample was observed, with a range of about 23,224 to 690,600. The Decombinator software suite was used to annotate the V, J and CDR3 of the TCR reads. For PS versus PT1 abundance plots, all samples were subsampled to the same number of TCRs (28,000). Expanded TCRs were defined as absent before sensitization and observed at least eight times at the 2-week time point. TCRdb trimmed the raw reads at Q25, called clones with MiXCR and kept productive beta chains. Each CDR3 protein gets just one entry, which takes the most common genes and DNA from the rows behind it. The V and J calls and clone size are TCRdb's, not the authors'. This sample is represented by about 120,000 distinct CDR3 sequences; 8% to 9.5% of them were singletons. The ten largest clones capture approximately 1.4% of the sample.

The paper as a whole reports these results and caveats: The number of TCRs above 1 in 1000 frequency did not change with DPC sensitization; there was no evidence of global repertoire structure alterations. Repeated subsampling changed both the strength of the expansion versus patch-test correlation and the threshold at which that correlation became significant.

The CDR3 holds 14 amino acids from the cysteine to the phenylalanine. Just CDR3 DNA is preserved here, 42 bases in frame from base 1. Trimming removed 4 bases from V and 6 bases from J, leaving 12 bases between the germline ends. Total RNA was isolated from unfractionated whole blood collected in Tempus Blood RNA tubes. A handful of healthy volunteers acted as controls for TCR sequencing and had blood drawn at day 0, 2 weeks and 6 weeks. This clonotype originated in a human donor in good health. Some clones in this sample may be carry-over from other donors' samples. Donor details come from another sample of the same person, matched by shared clones. What was sequenced was whole blood. Recombination linked TRBV12-3 or TRBV12-4 to TRBJ2-2; the D gene is perhaps TRBD1 or TRBD2, each of them matching over 5 bases. The bases read TGTGCCAGCAGTTGGGCCGTGGGGGCCGGGGAGCTGTTTTTT. Translation gives CASSWAVGAGELFF.